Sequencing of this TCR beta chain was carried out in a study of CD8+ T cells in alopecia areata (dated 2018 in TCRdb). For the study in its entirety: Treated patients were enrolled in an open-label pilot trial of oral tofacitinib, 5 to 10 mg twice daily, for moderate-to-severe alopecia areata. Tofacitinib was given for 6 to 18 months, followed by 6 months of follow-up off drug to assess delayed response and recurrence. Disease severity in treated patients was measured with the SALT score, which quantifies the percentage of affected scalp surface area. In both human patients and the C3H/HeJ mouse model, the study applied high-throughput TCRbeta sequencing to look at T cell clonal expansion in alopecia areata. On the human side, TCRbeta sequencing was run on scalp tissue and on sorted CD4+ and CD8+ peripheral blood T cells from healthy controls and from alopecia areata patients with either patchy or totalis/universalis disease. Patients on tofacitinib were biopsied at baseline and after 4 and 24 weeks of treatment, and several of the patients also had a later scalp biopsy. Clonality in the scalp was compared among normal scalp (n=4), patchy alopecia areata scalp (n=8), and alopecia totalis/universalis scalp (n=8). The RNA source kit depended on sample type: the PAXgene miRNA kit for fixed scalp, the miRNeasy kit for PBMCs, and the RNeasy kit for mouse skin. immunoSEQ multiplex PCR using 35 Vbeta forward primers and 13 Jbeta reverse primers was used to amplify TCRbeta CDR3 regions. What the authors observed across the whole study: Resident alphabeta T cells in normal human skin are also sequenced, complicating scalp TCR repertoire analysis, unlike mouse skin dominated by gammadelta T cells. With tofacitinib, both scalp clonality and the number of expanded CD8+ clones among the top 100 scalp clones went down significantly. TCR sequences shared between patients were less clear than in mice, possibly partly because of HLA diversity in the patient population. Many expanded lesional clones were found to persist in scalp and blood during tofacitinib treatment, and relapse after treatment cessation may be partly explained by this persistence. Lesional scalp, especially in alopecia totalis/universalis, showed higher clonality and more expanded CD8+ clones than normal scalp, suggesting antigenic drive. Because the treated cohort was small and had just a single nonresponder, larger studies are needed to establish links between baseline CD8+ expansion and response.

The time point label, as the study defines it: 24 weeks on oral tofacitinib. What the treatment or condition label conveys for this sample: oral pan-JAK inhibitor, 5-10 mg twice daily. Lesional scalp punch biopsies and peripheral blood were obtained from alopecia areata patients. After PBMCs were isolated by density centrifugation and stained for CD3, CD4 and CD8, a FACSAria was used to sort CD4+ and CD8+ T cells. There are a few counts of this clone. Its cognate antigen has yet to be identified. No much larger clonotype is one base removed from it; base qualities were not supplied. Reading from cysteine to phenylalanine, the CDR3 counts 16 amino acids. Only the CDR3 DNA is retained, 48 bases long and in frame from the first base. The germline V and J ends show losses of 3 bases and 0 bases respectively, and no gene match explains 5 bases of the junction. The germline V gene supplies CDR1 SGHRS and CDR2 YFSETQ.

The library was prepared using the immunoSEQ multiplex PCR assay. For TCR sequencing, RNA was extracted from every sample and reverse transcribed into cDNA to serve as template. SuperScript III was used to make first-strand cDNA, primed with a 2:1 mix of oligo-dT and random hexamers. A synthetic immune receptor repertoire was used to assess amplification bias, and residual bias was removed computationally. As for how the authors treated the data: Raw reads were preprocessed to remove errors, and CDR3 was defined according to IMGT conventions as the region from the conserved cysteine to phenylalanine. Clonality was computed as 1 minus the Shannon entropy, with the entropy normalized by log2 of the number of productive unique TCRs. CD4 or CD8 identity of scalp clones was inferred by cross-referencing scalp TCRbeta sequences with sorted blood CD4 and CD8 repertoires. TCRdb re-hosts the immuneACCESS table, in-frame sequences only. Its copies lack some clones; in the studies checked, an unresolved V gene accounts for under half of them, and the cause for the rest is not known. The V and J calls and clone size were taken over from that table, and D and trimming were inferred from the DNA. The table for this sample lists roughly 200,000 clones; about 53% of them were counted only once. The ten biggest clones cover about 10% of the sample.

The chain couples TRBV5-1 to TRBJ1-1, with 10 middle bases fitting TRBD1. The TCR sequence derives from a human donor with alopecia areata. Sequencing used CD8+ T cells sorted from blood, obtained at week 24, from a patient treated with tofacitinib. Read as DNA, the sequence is TGCGCCAGCAGCTCCGGGACAGGGGACATGAACACTGAAGCTTTCTTT. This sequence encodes CASSSGTGDMNTEAFF.